This TCR beta chain was observed in a study of blood T cell repertoires in COVID-19. The germline V gene encodes CDR1 KGHSH and CDR2 LQKENI. With 1 base clipped from V and 7 bases from J, the junction kept 9 bases outside the gene matches. The CDR3 extends over 16 amino acids. Here immunoSEQ multiplex PCR was the method, and the copy in TCRdb shows in-frame clones only, minus some. The sample lists about 300,000 clones; over 80% were seen once. The clonotype comes from a woman in her 50s with COVID-19, enrolled during active disease. J is TRBJ2-1 and V is TRBV18, with 8 bases identical to TRBD2. Sequenced input: peripheral blood. CDR3 in amino acids: CASSPLAGGLGNEQFF. The CDR3 DNA sequence: TGTGCCAGCTCACCACTGGCGGGAGGCCTAGGGAATGAGCAGTTCTTC.